This is a list of T cell receptor beta chains from one sample in a study of PD-L1 blockade in urothelial cancer. Only in-frame clones appear in the TCRdb table, and some are missing; sequencing was by immunoSEQ multiplex PCR. The data show 70,000 to 75,000 clones, roughly 88% seen once. The sequenced sample was PBMCs, obtained around atezolizumab (anti-PD-L1) treatment. The receptors come from a man in his 70s with urothelial cancer. Both conserved end residues are part of each CDR3.

j_call: TRBJ2-1; v_call: TRBV5-1; cdr3_aa: CASTRSGSNNEQFF
j_call: TRBJ2-1; v_call: TRBV6-5; cdr3_aa: CASMRLANNEQFF
j_call: TRBJ2-1; v_call: TRBV1; cdr3_aa: CTSSQDGLAGWCSYNEQFF
j_call: TRBJ2-3; v_call: TRBV5-4; cdr3_aa: CASSFRAGGSDTQYF
j_call: TRBJ1-1; v_call: TRBV7-3; cdr3_aa: CASSEQGANTEAFF
j_call: TRBJ2-7; v_call: TRBV28; cdr3_aa: CASSLMGTSGRGEQYF
j_call: TRBJ2-3; v_call: TRBV10-2; cdr3_aa: CASSLKYTDTQYF
j_call: TRBJ2-7; v_call: TRBV6-6; cdr3_aa: CASSSRDTSYEQYF
j_call: TRBJ1-2; v_call: TRBV5-1; cdr3_aa: CASSLGDRGLANYGYTF
j_call: TRBJ2-5; v_call: TRBV2; cdr3_aa: CASSGLAGDFGETQYF
j_call: TRBJ2-5; v_call: TRBV19; cdr3_aa: CASSTLAGGRETQYF
j_call: TRBJ1-1; v_call: TRBV11-2; cdr3_aa: CASSLDLGARQAFF
j_call: TRBJ1-3; v_call: TRBV11-2; cdr3_aa: CASSLGAGSGNTIYF
j_call: TRBJ1-2; v_call: TRBV2; cdr3_aa: CASSGTGGGYGYTF
j_call: TRBJ2-7; v_call: TRBV5-1; cdr3_aa: CASGEGSSYEQYF
j_call: TRBJ2-5; v_call: TRBV29-1; cdr3_aa: CSVTLRGGTETQYF
j_call: TRBJ2-1; v_call: TRBV5-1; cdr3_aa: CASSWWGLAGGPRSAEQFF
j_call: TRBJ2-1; v_call: TRBV5-1; cdr3_aa: CASRQGTSGFYEQFF
j_call: TRBJ2-3; v_call: TRBV6-4; cdr3_aa: CASSDRGGGTDTQYF
j_call: TRBJ2-7; v_call: TRBV18; cdr3_aa: CASSPFNPGQGSAYEQYF
j_call: TRBJ2-7; v_call: TRBV6-1; cdr3_aa: CASPPGQTFYEQYF
j_call: TRBJ2-3; v_call: TRBV5-4; cdr3_aa: CASSLKRSNSRPDTQYF
j_call: TRBJ2-3; v_call: TRBV2; cdr3_aa: CASSESLNRVDTDTQYF
j_call: TRBJ1-5; v_call: TRBV19; cdr3_aa: CASTPRGSDQPQHF
j_call: TRBJ1-1; v_call: TRBV10-3; cdr3_aa: CAIGSQEGTEAFF
j_call: TRBJ2-7; v_call: TRBV29-1; cdr3_aa: CSVGPGTGLSYEQYF
j_call: TRBJ1-4; v_call: TRBV27; cdr3_aa: CASSLSRVNEKLFF
j_call: TRBJ1-1; v_call: TRBV7-8; cdr3_aa: CASSFPPGQSTEAFF
j_call: TRBJ2-7; v_call: TRBV27; cdr3_aa: CASSLSPWGLGGGLRQYF
j_call: TRBJ2-1; v_call: TRBV11-3; cdr3_aa: CASSLGASYNEQFF
j_call: TRBJ1-4; v_call: TRBV9; cdr3_aa: CASSVAGMDDEKLFF
j_call: TRBJ2-2; v_call: TRBV30; cdr3_aa: CAWRTGSNTGELFF
j_call: TRBJ1-1; v_call: TRBV6-5; cdr3_aa: CASTLTGNTEAFF
j_call: TRBJ2-3; v_call: TRBV28; cdr3_aa: CASSPSPGTQYF
j_call: TRBJ2-3; v_call: TRBV5-1; cdr3_aa: CASSSQGLADTQYF
j_call: TRBJ2-3; v_call: TRBV7-9; cdr3_aa: CASSLASPSSDTQYF
j_call: TRBJ2-5; v_call: TRBV11-2; cdr3_aa: CASSLQAGNIVETQYF
j_call: TRBJ2-7; v_call: TRBV10-1; cdr3_aa: CASSESLAGEQYF
j_call: TRBJ1-2; v_call: TRBV30; cdr3_aa: CAWSVSRGDYGYTF
j_call: TRBJ1-5; v_call: TRBV6-6; cdr3_aa: CASSYSAGKNQPQHF
j_call: TRBJ2-7; v_call: TRBV27; cdr3_aa: CASSFPRGEQYF
j_call: TRBJ2-1; v_call: TRBV4-1; cdr3_aa: CASSQVSSRLLSYNEQFF
j_call: TRBJ2-3; v_call: TRBV7-6; cdr3_aa: CASSLTSVTDTQYF
j_call: TRBJ2-3; v_call: TRBV5-4; cdr3_aa: CASSIPRTGGTDTQYF
j_call: TRBJ1-2; v_call: TRBV19; cdr3_aa: CASSTPPFEGAAYGYTF